This is a list of T cell receptor beta chains from one sample in a study of cytomegalovirus exposure and HLA in healthy donors. Here immunoSEQ multiplex PCR was the method, and the copy in TCRdb shows in-frame clones only, minus some. The sample yields over 140,000 clones, approximately 82% seen once. The source material was PBMCs. The receptor set was obtained from a man aged 30 to 45 in good health and CMV-seropositive. Both conserved end residues are part of each CDR3. Fields, in order: V gene, D gene, clone size, J gene, CDR3 DNA, CDR3 protein. A D gene is named only where the DNA matches it firmly. Rows may omit the clone size; those that give it use once, few, many or a size class.

TRBV28	TRBD1	NA	TRBJ1-5	TGTGCCAGCAGTTTTGGGACAGGGGGAAATCAGCCCCAGCATTTT	CASSFGTGGNQPQHF
TRBV5-5	NA	once	TRBJ2-3	TGTGCCAGCAGCCTCCTCCGGGACACAGATACGCAGTATTTT	CASSLLRDTDTQYF
TRBV10-3	TRBD2	NA	TRBJ2-3	TGTGCCATCAGGTTAGCGGGCCTCTCAGATACGCAGTATTTT	CAIRLAGLSDTQYF
TRBV5-4	TRBD1	NA	TRBJ1-3	TGTGCCAGCAGCTTGGCTCGCTCGGACAGGGGGCTCGGAAACACCATATATTTT	CASSLARSDRGLGNTIYF
TRBV30	NA	NA	TRBJ1-2	TGTGCCTGGAGGACGAAGGGGCCGAGAGCTAACTATGGCTACACCTTC	CAWRTKGPRANYGYTF
TRBV19	NA	NA	TRBJ2-5	TGTGCCAGTAGTATAGGCCAGCAAGAGACCCAGTACTTC	CASSIGQQETQYF
TRBV6-1	TRBD1	NA	TRBJ2-1	TGTGCCATCAAAGGGACAGGGGGCAAGGATGAGCAGTTCTTC	CAIKGTGGKDEQFF
TRBV14	NA	NA	TRBJ2-1	TGTGCCAGCAGCCAAGAATCGGGTTCGGGTCAGCAGTTCTTC	CASSQESGSGQQFF
TRBV5-4	TRBD1	NA	TRBJ2-3	TGTGCCAGCCCGGCCAGGGGGAGCACAGATACGCAGTATTTT	CASPARGSTDTQYF
TRBV2	TRBD2	NA	TRBJ2-3	TGTGCCGGACTAGCGCAAAACACAGATACGCAGTATTTT	CAGLAQNTDTQYF
TRBV7-9	NA	NA	TRBJ2-3	TGTGCCAGCAGCGCTGGGGGGACCTACACAGATACGCAGTATTTT	CASSAGGTYTDTQYF
TRBV27	NA	once	TRBJ2-5	TGTGCCAGCCGTTCGTTAAGAGCCCAAGAGACCCAGTACTTC	CASRSLRAQETQYF
TRBV2	TRBD1	NA	TRBJ1-1	TGTGCCAGCAGTGAAGAGGGGGCGGTGGCTTTCTTT	CASSEEGAVAFF
TRBV19	TRBD1	NA	TRBJ1-4	TGTGCCAGTAGTGGGACAGGGGTGGCTAATGAAAAACTGTTTTTT	CASSGTGVANEKLFF
TRBV6-5	NA	NA	TRBJ2-2	TGTGCCAGCAGCTTACAACAGGGAACCGGGGAGCTGTTTTTT	CASSLQQGTGELFF
TRBV19	TRBD1	few	TRBJ1-2	TGTGCCACCTACTCTAAGACAGGGGCCACGAAGACCTATGGCTACACCTTC	CATYSKTGATKTYGYTF
TRBV30	TRBD1	NA	TRBJ1-2	TGTGCCTGGAGGATACGGGACAGGGGGACCGGTGGCTACACCTTC	CAWRIRDRGTGGYTF
TRBV28	TRBD1	NA	TRBJ1-2	TGTGCCAGCAGGGGGACAGGGGAGATCGGCTACACCTTC	CASRGTGEIGYTF
TRBV2	NA	NA	TRBJ1-2	TGTGCCAGCAGTGAAGGGGAGGACTATGGCTACACCTTC	CASSEGEDYGYTF
TRBV7-9	NA	NA	TRBJ1-1	TGTTCCAGCAGCTTGGCAGAAACTGAAGCTTTCTTT	CSSSLAETEAFF
TRBV5-4	NA	once	TRBJ2-7	TGTGCCAGCAGCCACGTCTTAAGCTCCTACGAGCAGTACTTC	CASSHVLSSYEQYF
TRBV5-1	TRBD2	NA	TRBJ2-5	TGCGCCAGCAGCTTGGTGGTAGGGGACTACCTCTCGGAGACCCAGTACTTC	CASSLVVGDYLSETQYF
TRBV28	NA	NA	TRBJ2-5	TGTGCCAGCAGTTCCAGGGTGGAGACCCAGTACTTC	CASSSRVETQYF
TRBV5-1	TRBD1	NA	TRBJ2-1	TGCGCCAGCAGGCCTGGCGTCGGGACAGGGGGCTACAATGAGCAGTTCTTC	CASRPGVGTGGYNEQFF
TRBV19	TRBD2	NA	TRBJ2-3	TGTGCCAGTAGTATGGAACGGGAGGGTAGTGGCACAGATACGCAGTATTTT	CASSMEREGSGTDTQYF
TRBV18	TRBD1	NA	TRBJ2-7	TGTGCCAGCTCACCAGTGGGACAGTCCTACGAGCAGTACTTC	CASSPVGQSYEQYF
TRBV7-9	NA	NA	TRBJ1-4	TGTGCCAGCAGCTTACTTTCTGGATCAGGTTTTCGTGAAAAACTGTTTTTT	CASSLLSGSGFREKLFF
TRBV4-1	NA	NA	TRBJ1-1	TGCGCCAGCAGCCTCCTAGGGGTTCGGAGCGCTGAAGCTTTCTTT	CASSLLGVRSAEAFF
TRBV2	TRBD1	NA	TRBJ2-5	TGTGCCAGCAGGAAAGGTGGGCAGGGGGAAGAGACCCAGTACTTC	CASRKGGQGEETQYF
TRBV9	NA	NA	TRBJ2-5	TGTGCCAGCAGCGTAGAAGGACTTGCGACCCAAGAGACCCAGTACTTC	CASSVEGLATQETQYF
TRBV5-1	NA	few	TRBJ1-4	TGCGCCAGCAGCTCCCAGGGTCGCGGAGAAAAACTGTTTTTT	CASSSQGRGEKLFF
TRBV19	NA	NA	TRBJ2-4	TGTGCCAGTAGTATTATGGGGGGAGTGGTCAAAAACATTCAGTACTTC	CASSIMGGVVKNIQYF
TRBV7-2	NA	NA	TRBJ2-7	TGTGCCAGCAGTTCCGGACTTGACTACGAGCAGTACTTC	CASSSGLDYEQYF
TRBV4-1	TRBD2	NA	TRBJ2-7	TGCGCCAGCAGCCGGTATACTAGCGGGAGTCGGTACGAGCAGTACTTC	CASSRYTSGSRYEQYF
TRBV6-1	NA	NA	TRBJ2-7	TGTGCCAGCAGATCAACAGGGAGAGGAGGCGAGCAGTACTTC	CASRSTGRGGEQYF
TRBV7-8	TRBD1	NA	TRBJ1-5	TGTGCCAGCAGCTCAACGGACAGGGGTGGCAATCAGCCCCAGCATTTT	CASSSTDRGGNQPQHF
TRBV10-3	NA	NA	TRBJ2-1	TGTGCCATCAGTGCTTCACAGGTTAACAATGAGCAGTTCTTC	CAISASQVNNEQFF
TRBV7-2	TRBD1	few	TRBJ1-4	TGTGCCAGCAGCGCCAACAGGGGGGCCGTGAAAAAACTGTTTTTT	CASSANRGAVKKLFF
TRBV20-1	NA	NA	TRBJ1-5	TGCAGTGCTTCCCGCAGCGAGGCCCAGCATTTT	CSASRSEAQHF
TRBV5-4	TRBD1	once	TRBJ2-5	TGTGCCAGCAGAACTTCGGACAGGGAAGAGACCCAGTACTTC	CASRTSDREETQYF
TRBV7-8	TRBD2	NA	TRBJ2-4	TGTGCCAGCAGCTTAGGCCCGGGACTAGCAAATAACATTCAGTACTTC	CASSLGPGLANNIQYF
TRBV7-9	TRBD2	NA	TRBJ2-7	TGTGCCAGCAGCTTAGCGCAGGGACTAGCGGGAGGCGGGCAGTACTTC	CASSLAQGLAGGGQYF
TRBV7-9	TRBD2	few	TRBJ2-1	TGTGCCAGCAGCCCCACTAGCGGGAGTTACAATGAGCAGTTCTTC	CASSPTSGSYNEQFF
TRBV18	TRBD1	NA	TRBJ2-4	TGTGCCAGCTCCCCGGTCCCGGGACAGTCTCTAGCCAAAAACATTCAGTACTTC	CASSPVPGQSLAKNIQYF
TRBV7-8	NA	NA	TRBJ1-5	TGTGCCAGCAGCTTAGAGGCCCTCCTGTACAGCCAGCCCCAGCATTTT	CASSLEALLYSQPQHF
TRBV5-8	NA	NA	TRBJ2-2	TGTGCCAGCAGCTTTCAGGGTACCGCGAACACCGGGGAGCTGTTTTTT	CASSFQGTANTGELFF
TRBV7-6	TRBD2	NA	TRBJ2-2	TGTGCCAGCAGCTTAGGGGCGGGGGAGAACACCGGGGAGCTGTTTTTT	CASSLGAGENTGELFF
TRBV2	NA	NA	TRBJ1-1	TGTGCCAGCAGTGGGTCCCAGTTGAACACTGAAGCTTTCTTT	CASSGSQLNTEAFF
TRBV7-8	TRBD2	NA	TRBJ2-5	TGTGCCAGCAGCCGATCGACGGGGGGGCGAGAGACCCAGTACTTC	CASSRSTGGRETQYF
TRBV29-1	NA	NA	TRBJ2-1	TGCAGCGCCCTCTACAATGAGCAGTTCTTC	CSALYNEQFF
TRBV6-6	NA	NA	TRBJ2-7	TGTGCCAGCAGACAGCGGCGGGGCCAGTTGGAGCAGTACTTC	CASRQRRGQLEQYF
TRBV15	NA	NA	TRBJ2-7	TGTGCCACCAGCATCGGACAGAACTACGAGCAGTACTTC	CATSIGQNYEQYF